The 5 T cell receptor beta chains given below trace back to one sample, sequenced in a study of early T cells in non-severe SARS-CoV-2 infection. One entry per CDR3 protein results from TCRdb running MiXCR on the 5' RACE reads. The sample has some 57,000 distinct CDR3 sequences, around an eighth seen once. Material for sequencing was whole blood. These receptors were collected from an adult who was a healthcare worker with PCR-confirmed SARS-CoV-2 infection or an uninfected control (not recorded which).

This clonotype was picked up many times. This rearrangement joins TRBV11-2 to TRBJ1-3; D unclear. In germline, CDR1 is SGHAT, CDR2 FQNNGV. Trimming left V 5 bases short and J 0 bases short, with 8 bases between. The length of the CDR3 is 14 residues. DNA for the CDR3: TGTGCCAGCAGCCTGGGATTCTCTGGAAACACCATATATTTT. It codes for CASSLGFSGNTIYF.

The genes are TRBV3-1 and TRBJ2-5; D is perhaps TRBD1 (6 bases). V lost 3 bases, J lost 2 bases, and 10 bases lay in between. This CDR3 spans 14 amino acids. Germline CDR1 is LGHDT and CDR2 is YNNKEL (reference sequence). This CDR3 reads CASSQPGQQETQYF. In DNA form, the CDR3 reads TGTGCCAGCAGCCAGCCCGGACAGCAAGAGACCCAGTACTTC.

This sequence joins TRBV2 and TRBJ2-7; D possibly corresponds to TRBD1 (5 bases). Germline values: CDR1 SNHLY, CDR2 FYNNEI. The CDR3 extends over 11 amino acids. The germline V and J ends were trimmed by 10 bases and 3 bases, with 10 bases remaining between them. In DNA form, the CDR3 reads TGTGCCATCAGCAGGGACTACGAGCAGTACTTC. This encodes CAISRDYEQYF. The complete variable domain, with remaining parts taken from reference TRBV2 and TRBJ2-7, reads EPEVTQTPSHQVTQMGQEVILRCVPISNHLYFYWYRQILGQKVEFLVSFYNNEISEKSEIFDDQFSVERPDGSNFTLKIRSTKLEDSAMYFCAISRDYEQYFGPGTRLTVT.

This clonotype was observed a handful of times. This rearrangement joins TRBV7-2 to TRBJ2-1; 9 nucleotides line up with TRBD2. J lost 0 bases, V lost 3 bases, and 3 bases had no gene match. The germline V gene encodes CDR1 SGHTA and CDR2 FQGNSA. The CDR3 has 16 residues. As DNA, the CDR3 is TGTGCCAGCAGCTTCGGACTAGCGAGCTCCTACAATGAGCAGTTCTTC. This sequence encodes CASSFGLASSYNEQFF.

This rearrangement joins TRBV9 to TRBJ1-1; no reliable D call. The CDR3 runs to 14 residues. Per the germline V gene, CDR1 is SGDLS and CDR2 is YYNGEE. With 4 bases removed from V and 6 bases from J, the gap between germline ends came to 16 bases. Here the CDR3 reads CASSPPGRTAEAFF. The CDR3 nucleotides read TGTGCCAGCAGCCCACCGGGCCGGACTGCTGAAGCTTTCTTT.